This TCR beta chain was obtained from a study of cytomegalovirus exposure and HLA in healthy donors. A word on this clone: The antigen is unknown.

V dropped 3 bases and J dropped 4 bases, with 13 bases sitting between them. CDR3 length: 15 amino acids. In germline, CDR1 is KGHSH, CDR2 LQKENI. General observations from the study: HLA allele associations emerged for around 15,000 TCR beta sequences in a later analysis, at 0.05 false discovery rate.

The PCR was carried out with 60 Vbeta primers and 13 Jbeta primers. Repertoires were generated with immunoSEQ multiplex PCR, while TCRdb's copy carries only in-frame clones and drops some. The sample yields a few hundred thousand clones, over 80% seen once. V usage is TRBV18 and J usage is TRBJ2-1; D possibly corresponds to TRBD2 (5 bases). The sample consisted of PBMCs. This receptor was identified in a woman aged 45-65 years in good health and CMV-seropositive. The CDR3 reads CASSPKVTTYNEQFF. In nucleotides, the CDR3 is TGTGCCAGCTCACCGAAGGTGACTACTTACAATGAGCAGTTCTTC.